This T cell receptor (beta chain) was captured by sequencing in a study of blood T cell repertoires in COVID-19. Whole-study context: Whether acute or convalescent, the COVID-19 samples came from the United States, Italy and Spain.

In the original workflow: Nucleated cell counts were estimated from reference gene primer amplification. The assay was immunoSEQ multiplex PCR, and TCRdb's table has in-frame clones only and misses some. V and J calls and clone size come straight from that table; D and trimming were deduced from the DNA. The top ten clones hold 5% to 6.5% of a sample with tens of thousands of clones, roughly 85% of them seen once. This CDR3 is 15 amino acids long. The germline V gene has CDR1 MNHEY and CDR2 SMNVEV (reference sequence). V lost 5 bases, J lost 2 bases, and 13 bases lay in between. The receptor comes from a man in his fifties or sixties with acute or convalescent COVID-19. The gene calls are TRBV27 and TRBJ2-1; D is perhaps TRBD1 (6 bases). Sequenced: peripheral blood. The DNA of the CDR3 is TGTGCCAGCAGTAGCAGGGGATACACCTACAATGAGCAGTTCTTC. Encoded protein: CASSSRGYTYNEQFF.